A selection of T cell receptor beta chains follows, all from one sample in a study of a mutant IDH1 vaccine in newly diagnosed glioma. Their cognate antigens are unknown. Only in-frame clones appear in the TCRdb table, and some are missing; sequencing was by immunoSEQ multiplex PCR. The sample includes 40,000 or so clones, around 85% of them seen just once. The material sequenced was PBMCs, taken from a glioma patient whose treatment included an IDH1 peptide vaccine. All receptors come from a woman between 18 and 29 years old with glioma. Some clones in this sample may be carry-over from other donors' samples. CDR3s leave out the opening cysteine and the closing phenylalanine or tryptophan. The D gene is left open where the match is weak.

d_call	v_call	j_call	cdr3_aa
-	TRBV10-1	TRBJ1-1	ASSQNTEAF
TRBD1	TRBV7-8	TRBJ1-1	ASSLTGEYTEAF
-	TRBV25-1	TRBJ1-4	ASKMPSGEKLF
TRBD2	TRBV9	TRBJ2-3	ASSQEGGGGATDTQY
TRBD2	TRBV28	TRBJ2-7	ASSSPASGRSYEQY
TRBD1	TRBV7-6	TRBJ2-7	ASSPDPGGFRDRAHEQY
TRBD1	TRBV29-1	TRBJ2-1	SVEAGGNEQF
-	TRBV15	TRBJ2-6	ATSGSGFSGANVLT
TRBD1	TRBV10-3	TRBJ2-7	AIKEQGSAYEQY
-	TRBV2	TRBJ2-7	ASSEGTARTEQY
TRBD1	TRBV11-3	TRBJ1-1	ASSLQGAGTEAF
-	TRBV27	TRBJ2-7	ASSSGASYEQY
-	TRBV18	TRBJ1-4	ASSPRPPNGGDGNEKLF
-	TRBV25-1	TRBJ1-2	ASSESSWAYGYT
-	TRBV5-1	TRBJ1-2	ASTVGGLGYGYT
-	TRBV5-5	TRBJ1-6	ASSLGGGYRNSPLH
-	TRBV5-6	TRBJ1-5	ASSPGIQGNQPQH
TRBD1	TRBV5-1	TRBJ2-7	ASSLAVGQGGEQY
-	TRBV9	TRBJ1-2	ASSVGGDYGYT
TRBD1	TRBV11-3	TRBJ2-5	ASSVGTGLGKTQY
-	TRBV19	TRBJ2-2	ASSILQGNTGELF
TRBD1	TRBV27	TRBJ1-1	ASSRTGTEAF
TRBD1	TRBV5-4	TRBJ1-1	ASSLQGAFTEAF
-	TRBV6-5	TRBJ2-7	ASARRIAAEQY
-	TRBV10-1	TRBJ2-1	ASSRTDNEQF
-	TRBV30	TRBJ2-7	AWEYGTYEQY
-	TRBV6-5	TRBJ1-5	ASSQGGQPQH
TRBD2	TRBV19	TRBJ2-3	ASSLSGLAATDTQY